The clone carrying this TCR beta chain was seen once. The source of the sample is a study of T cell responses to AZD1222 COVID-19 vaccine. The protocol was immunoSEQ multiplex PCR, while the TCRdb copy is restricted to in-frame clones and leaves out a portion. The sample holds 150,000 to 200,000 clones; approximately 90% are singletons and the top ten take about 2.5%. Germline V CDR1 and CDR2: LGHDT, YNNKEL (reference sequence). Deletions cut 1 base from V and 5 bases from J, with 12 bases between. The CDR3 length is 15 residues. This TCR was recovered from an adult in good health. Specimen: peripheral blood, collected on day 0 of AZD1222 vaccination. The chain has TRBV3-1 (or the pseudogene TRBV3-2) and TRBJ2-4, with D perhaps matching TRBD2 (6 bases). CDR3 DNA sequence: TGTGCCAGCAGCCAAGCGAGACTAGACCAAAACATTCAGTACTTC. Amino acids: CASSQARLDQNIQYF.